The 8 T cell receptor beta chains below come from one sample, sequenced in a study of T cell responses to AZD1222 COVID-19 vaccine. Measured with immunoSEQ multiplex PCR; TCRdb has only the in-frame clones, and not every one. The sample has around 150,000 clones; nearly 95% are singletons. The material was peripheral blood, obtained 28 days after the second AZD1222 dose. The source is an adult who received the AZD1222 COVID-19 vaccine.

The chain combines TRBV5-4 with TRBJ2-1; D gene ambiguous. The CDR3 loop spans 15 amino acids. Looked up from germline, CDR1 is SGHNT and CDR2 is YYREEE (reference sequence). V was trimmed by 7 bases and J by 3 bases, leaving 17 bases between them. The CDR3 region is CASSHREQFYNEQFF. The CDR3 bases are TGTGCCAGCTCCCATAGGGAACAATTCTACAATGAGCAGTTCTTC.

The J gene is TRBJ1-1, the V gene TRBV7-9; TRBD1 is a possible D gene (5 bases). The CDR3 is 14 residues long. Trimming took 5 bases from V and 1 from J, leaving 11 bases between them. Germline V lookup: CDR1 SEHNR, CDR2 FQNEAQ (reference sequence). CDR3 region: CASSPGAGNTEAFF. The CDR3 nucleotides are TGTGCCAGCAGCCCCGGGGCAGGGAACACTGAAGCTTTCTTT.

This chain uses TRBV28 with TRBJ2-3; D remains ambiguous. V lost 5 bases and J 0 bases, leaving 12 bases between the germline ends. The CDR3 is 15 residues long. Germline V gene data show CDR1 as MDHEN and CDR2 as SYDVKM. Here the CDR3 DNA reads TGTGCCAGCAGTGCATCAGGTGATAGCACAGATACGCAGTATTTT. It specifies CASSASGDSTDTQYF.

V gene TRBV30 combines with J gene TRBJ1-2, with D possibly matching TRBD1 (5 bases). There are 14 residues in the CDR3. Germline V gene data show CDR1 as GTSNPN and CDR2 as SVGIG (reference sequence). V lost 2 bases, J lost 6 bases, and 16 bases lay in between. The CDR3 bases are TGTGCCTGGAGTTTGCCGGGGCCCATGGATGGCTACACCTTC. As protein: CAWSLPGPMDGYTF.

CDR3 nucleotides: TGTGCCAGCAGCCCCCTCCGGGCTCCCTCCTACGAGCAGTACTTC. This sequence encodes CASSPLRAPSYEQYF. The chain is built from TRBV3-1 (or the pseudogene TRBV3-2) and TRBJ2-7; D uncertain. This CDR3 region has 15 residues. Trimming stripped 4 bases from V and 0 bases from J, with 13 bases between. In germline, CDR1 is LGHDT, CDR2 YNNKEL (reference sequence).

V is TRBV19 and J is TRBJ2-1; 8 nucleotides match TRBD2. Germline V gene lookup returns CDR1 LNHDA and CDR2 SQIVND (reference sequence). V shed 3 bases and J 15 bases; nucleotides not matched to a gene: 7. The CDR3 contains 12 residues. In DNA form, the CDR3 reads TGTGCCAGTAGTATTAATACGGGGGGGCCGTTCTTC. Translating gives CASSINTGGPFF.

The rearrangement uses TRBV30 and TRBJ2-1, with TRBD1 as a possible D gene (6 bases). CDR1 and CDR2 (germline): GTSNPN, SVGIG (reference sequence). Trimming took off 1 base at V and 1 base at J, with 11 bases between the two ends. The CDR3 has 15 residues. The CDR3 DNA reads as TGTGCCTGGAGTGCGCTAGGGGGATCCTACAATGAGCAGTTCTTC. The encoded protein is CAWSALGGSYNEQFF.

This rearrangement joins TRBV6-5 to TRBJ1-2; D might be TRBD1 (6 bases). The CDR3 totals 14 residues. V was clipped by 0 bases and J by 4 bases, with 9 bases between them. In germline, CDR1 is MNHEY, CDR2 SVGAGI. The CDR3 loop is CASSYSLGGYGYTF. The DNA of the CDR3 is TGTGCCAGCAGTTACTCGTTAGGGGGCTATGGCTACACCTTC.